The 11 T cell receptor beta chains reported below all come from one sample, sequenced in a study of blood T cell repertoires in COVID-19. Profiling relied on immunoSEQ multiplex PCR, and the TCRdb table lists in-frame clones only, not all of them. The repertoire includes more than 300,000 clones, about 89% of them detected once, and under 6.5% sits in the top ten. Input material: peripheral blood. Receptors were obtained from a woman in her fifties or sixties with COVID-19, enrolled during active disease.

The chain's CDR3 is CASSSLGGMSSPLHF. CDR3 nucleotide sequence: TGTGCCAGCAGCTCCCTAGGGGGCATGAGTTCACCCCTCCACTTT. The chain is built from TRBV7-9 and TRBJ1-6; 7 nucleotides align to TRBD1. The germline V gene encodes CDR1 SEHNR and CDR2 FQNEAQ (reference sequence). This CDR3 is 15 amino acids long. The V gene end was trimmed by 4 bases and the J gene end by 9 bases; junction bases not matched to a gene: 9.

The J gene is TRBJ2-7, the V gene TRBV6-6; D unclear. The CDR3 has 12 residues. CDR1 is MNHNY and CDR2 is SVGAGI in the germline V gene (reference sequence). Deletions cut 2 bases from V and 5 bases from J, with 7 bases between. The CDR3 loop reads CASSYTSHEQYF. The CDR3 nucleotides are TGTGCCAGCAGTTACACATCACACGAGCAGTACTTC.

This chain connects TRBV19 to TRBJ1-5; perhaps TRBD1 as D (5 bases). CDR1 is LNHDA and CDR2 is SQIVND in the germline V gene (reference sequence). The CDR3 extends over 12 amino acids. V was shortened by 4 bases and J by 4 bases, with 5 bases between the two germline ends. The CDR3 here is CASSRQNQPQHF. In nucleotides, the CDR3 is TGTGCCAGTAGTAGACAGAATCAGCCCCAGCATTTT.

The table lists this clone with a few counts. This chain joins TRBV11-2 and TRBJ1-6; no clear D. This CDR3 spans 14 amino acids. V was cut by 5 bases and J by 6 bases, with 11 bases left in between. Germline assignment: CDR1 SGHAT and CDR2 FQNNGV. CDR3 coding DNA: TGTGCCAGCAGCCAAAGCTGGTCTAATTCACCCCTCCACTTT. Protein sequence: CASSQSWSNSPLHF.

This rearrangement joins TRBV11-2 to TRBJ2-1, with 10 bases identical to TRBD1. V lost 8 bases, J lost 9 bases, and 10 bases stayed unmatched. The CDR3 consists of 14 residues. Germline CDR1 SGHAT, CDR2 FQNNGV. The CDR3 region is CASRPLTGGVEQFF. The DNA for the CDR3 is TGTGCCAGCCGCCCCCTGACAGGGGGCGTTGAGCAGTTCTTC. Looking up the rest from reference TRBV11-2 and TRBJ2-1 gives the full variable domain: EAGVAQSPRYKIIEKRQSVAFWCNPISGHATLYWYQQILGQGPKLLIQFQNNGVVDDSQLPKDRFSAERLKGVDSTLKIQPAKLEDSAVYLCASRPLTGGVEQFFGPGTRLTVL.

J is TRBJ2-7 and V is TRBV25-1, with a tentative D call TRBD2 (5 bases). CDR1 is MGHDK, CDR2 SYGVNS, per germline. This CDR3 comprises 11 residues. The germline V and J ends were trimmed by 6 bases and 11 bases, with 14 bases remaining between them. The CDR3 DNA sequence: TGTGCCAGCAGCACCGGGGTGGAGGAGTACTTC. Translated, it gives CASSTGVEEYF.

The V call is TRBV10-3, the J call TRBJ1-6, with D perhaps TRBD1 (5 bases). Between the trimmed V and J ends, which lost 7 bases and 6 bases, there was a span of 19 bases. Germline lookup yields CDR1 ENHRY and CDR2 SYGVKD. The CDR3 covers 16 residues. CDR3 sequence (DNA): TGTGCCATCACCGATGGATCGCTGGGGGGTAATTCACCCCTCCACTTT. The encoded protein is CAITDGSLGGNSPLHF.

The chain employs TRBV27 and TRBJ2-1; 8 bases align to TRBD2. V was pared by 4 bases and J by 4 bases, with 6 bases of the junction left unmatched. The CDR3 length is 15 residues. CDR1 MNHEY and CDR2 SMNVEV come from the germline V gene (reference sequence). CDR3 residues: CASSSEAGDYNEQFF. The CDR3 DNA follows: TGTGCCAGCAGTTCGGAAGCGGGAGATTACAATGAGCAGTTCTTC.

The chain recombines TRBV12-3 or TRBV12-4 with TRBJ2-1; D might be TRBD2 (6 bases). This CDR3 comprises 12 residues. V lost 2 bases and J 15 bases, leaving 14 bases between the germline ends. CDR3 nucleotide sequence: TGTGCCAGCAGTTTATTCGCGGGGTGGGGGTTCTTC. This encodes CASSLFAGWGFF.

The rearrangement joins TRBV9 to TRBJ2-1, with D possibly matching TRBD2 (7 bases). Between the trimmed V and J ends, which lost 2 bases and 10 bases, there was a span of 13 bases. The CDR3 is 13 residues long. The germline V gene has CDR1 SGDLS and CDR2 YYNGEE. CDR3 sequence: CASSVAGEGEQFF. The DNA for the CDR3 is TGTGCCAGCAGCGTTGCAGGGGAGGGCGAGCAGTTCTTC.

J is TRBJ2-1 and V is TRBV6-5, with a possible D match to TRBD2 (5 bases). Germline CDR1 is MNHEY and CDR2 is SVGAGI. V lost 4 bases and J 0 bases, leaving 13 bases between the germline ends. This CDR3 is 16 amino acids long. The CDR3 loop reads CASSSSWRSSYNEQFF. Here the CDR3 DNA reads TGTGCCAGCAGTTCCTCATGGAGGAGCTCCTACAATGAGCAGTTCTTC.